This TCR beta chain derives from a study of OX40 agonist ivuxolimab in advanced cancers. Study-wide results and limits: Clonal expansion was seen in CD4+ and CD8+ blood T cells by week 6 at 0.1 to 3.0 mg/kg.

Trimming cost V 2 bases and J 7 bases; bases outside gene matches: 19. The CDR3 has 18 amino acids. CDR1 MDHEN and CDR2 SYDVKM come from the germline V gene. Note on this clone: Its antigen is not identified.

TCRdb keeps only in-frame clones here, not all; method: immunoSEQ multiplex PCR. The sample gives 65,000 to 70,000 clones, 87% of which show up once; 2.5% to 3% is in the top ten. The source material was CD4+ or CD8+ T cells sorted from blood, sampled in a trial of the OX40 agonist ivuxolimab. The genes are TRBV28 and TRBJ1-2; 7 bases fit TRBD1. The sequence was collected from an adult with an advanced solid tumor such as melanoma, head and neck, liver or kidney cancer. CDR3 amino acids: CASSLMGAGGPLLGGYTF. In DNA, the CDR3 is TGTGCCAGCAGTTTAATGGGGGCAGGGGGGCCCCTGTTGGGTGGCTACACCTTC.